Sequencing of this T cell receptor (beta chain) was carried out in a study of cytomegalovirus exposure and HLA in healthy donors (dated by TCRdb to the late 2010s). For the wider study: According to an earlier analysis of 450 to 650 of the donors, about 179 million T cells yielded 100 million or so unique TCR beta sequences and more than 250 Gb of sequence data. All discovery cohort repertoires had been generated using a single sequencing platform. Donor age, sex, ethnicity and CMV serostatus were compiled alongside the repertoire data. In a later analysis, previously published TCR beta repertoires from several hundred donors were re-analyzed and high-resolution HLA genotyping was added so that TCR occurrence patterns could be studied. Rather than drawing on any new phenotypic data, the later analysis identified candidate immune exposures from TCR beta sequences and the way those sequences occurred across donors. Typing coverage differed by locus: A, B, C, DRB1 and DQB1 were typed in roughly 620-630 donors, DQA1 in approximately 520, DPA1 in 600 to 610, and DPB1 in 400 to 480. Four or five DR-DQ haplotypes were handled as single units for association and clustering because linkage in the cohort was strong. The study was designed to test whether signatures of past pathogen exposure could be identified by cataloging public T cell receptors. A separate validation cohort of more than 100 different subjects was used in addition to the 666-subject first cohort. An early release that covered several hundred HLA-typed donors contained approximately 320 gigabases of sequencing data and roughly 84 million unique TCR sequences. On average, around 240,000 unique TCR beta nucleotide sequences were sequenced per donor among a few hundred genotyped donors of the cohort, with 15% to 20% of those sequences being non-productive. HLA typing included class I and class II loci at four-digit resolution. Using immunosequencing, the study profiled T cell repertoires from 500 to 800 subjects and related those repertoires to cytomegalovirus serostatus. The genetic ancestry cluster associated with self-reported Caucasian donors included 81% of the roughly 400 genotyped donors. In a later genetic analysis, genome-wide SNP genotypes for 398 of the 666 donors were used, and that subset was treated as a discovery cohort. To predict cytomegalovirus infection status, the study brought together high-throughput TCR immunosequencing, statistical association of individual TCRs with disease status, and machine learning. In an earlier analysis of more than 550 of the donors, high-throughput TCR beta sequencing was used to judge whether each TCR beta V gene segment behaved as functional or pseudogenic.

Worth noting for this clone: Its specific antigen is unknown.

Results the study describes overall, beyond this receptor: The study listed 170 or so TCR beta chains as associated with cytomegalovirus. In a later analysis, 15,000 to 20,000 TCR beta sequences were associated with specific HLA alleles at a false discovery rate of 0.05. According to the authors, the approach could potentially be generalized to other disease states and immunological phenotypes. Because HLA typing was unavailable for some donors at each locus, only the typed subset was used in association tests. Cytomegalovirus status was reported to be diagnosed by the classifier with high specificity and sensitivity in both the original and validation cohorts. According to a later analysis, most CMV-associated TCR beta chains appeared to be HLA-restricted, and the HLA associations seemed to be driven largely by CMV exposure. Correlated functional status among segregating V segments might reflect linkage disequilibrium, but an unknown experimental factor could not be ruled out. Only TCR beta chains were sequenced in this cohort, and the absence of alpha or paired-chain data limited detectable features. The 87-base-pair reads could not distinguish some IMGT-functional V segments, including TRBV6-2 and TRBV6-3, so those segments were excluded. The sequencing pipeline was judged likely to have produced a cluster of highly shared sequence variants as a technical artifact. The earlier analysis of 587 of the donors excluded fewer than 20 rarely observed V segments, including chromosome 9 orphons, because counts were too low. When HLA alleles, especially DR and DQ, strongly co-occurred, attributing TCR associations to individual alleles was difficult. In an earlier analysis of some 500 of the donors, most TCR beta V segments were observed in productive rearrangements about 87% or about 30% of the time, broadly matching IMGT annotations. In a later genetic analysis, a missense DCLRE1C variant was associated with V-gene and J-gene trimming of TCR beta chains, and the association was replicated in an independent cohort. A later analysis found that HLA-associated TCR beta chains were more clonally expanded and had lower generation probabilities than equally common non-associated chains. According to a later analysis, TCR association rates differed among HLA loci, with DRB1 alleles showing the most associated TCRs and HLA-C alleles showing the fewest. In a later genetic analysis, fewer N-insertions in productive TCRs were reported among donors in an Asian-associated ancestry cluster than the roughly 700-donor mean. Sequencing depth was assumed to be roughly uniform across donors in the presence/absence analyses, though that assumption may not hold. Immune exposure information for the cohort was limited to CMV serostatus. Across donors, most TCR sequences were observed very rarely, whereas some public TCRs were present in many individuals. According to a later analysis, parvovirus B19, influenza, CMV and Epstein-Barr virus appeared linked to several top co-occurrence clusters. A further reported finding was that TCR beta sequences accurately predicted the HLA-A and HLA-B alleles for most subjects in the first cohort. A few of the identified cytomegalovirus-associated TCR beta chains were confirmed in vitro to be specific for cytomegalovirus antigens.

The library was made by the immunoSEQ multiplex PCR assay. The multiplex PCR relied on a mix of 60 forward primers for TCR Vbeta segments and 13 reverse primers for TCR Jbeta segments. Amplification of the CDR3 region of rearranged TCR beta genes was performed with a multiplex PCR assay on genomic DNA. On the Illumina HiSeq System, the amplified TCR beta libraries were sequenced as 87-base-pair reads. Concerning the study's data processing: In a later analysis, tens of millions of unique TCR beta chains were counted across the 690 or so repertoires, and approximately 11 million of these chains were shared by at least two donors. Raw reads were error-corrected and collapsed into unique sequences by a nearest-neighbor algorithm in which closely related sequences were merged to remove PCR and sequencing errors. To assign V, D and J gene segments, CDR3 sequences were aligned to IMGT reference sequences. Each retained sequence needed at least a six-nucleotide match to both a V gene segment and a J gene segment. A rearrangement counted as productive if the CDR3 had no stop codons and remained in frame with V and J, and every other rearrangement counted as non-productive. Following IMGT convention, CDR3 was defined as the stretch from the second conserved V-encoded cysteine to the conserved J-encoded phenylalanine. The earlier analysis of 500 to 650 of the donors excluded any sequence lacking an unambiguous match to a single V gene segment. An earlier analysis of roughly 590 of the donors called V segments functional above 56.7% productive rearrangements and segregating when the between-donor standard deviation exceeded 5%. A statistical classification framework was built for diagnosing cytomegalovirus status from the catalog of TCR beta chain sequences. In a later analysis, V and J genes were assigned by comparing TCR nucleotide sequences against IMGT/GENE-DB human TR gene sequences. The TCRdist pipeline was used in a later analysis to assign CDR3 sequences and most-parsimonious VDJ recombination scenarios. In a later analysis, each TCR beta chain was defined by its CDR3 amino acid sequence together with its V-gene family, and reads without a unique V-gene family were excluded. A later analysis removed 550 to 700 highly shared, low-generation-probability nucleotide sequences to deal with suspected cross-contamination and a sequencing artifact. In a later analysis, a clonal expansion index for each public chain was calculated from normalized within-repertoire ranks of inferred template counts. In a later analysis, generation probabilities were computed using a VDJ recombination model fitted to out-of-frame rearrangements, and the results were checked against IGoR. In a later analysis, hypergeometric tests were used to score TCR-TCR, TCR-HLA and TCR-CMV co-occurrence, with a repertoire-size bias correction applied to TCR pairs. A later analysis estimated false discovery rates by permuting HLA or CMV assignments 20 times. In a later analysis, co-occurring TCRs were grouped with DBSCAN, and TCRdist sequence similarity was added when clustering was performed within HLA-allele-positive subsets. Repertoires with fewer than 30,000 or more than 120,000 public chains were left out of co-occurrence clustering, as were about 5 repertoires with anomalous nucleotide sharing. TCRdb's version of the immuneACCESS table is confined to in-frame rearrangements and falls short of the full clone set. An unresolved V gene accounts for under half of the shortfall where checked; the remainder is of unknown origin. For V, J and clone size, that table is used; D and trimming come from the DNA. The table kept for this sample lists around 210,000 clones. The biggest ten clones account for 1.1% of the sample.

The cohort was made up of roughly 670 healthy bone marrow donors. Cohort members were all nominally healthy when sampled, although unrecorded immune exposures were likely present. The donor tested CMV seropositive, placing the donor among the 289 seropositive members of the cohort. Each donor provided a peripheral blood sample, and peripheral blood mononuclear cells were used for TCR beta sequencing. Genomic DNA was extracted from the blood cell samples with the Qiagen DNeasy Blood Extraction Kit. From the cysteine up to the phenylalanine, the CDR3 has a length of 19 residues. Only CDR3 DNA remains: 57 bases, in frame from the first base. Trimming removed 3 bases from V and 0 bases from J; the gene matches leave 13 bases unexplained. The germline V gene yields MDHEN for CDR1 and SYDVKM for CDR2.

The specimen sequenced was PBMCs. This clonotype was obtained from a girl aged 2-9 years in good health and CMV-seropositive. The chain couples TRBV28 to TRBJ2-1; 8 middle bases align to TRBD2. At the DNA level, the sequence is TGTGCCAGCAGTTTGGTAGCGGGGACTCGCCCAAGCTCCTACAATGAGCAGTTCTTC. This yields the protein CASSLVAGTRPSSYNEQFF. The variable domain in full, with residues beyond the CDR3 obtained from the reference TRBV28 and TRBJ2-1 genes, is DVKVTQSSRYLVKRTGEKVFLECVQDMDHENMFWYRQDPGLGLRLIYFSYDVKMKEKGDIPEGYSVSREKKERFSLILESASTNQTSMYLCASSLVAGTRPSSYNEQFFGPGTRLTVL.